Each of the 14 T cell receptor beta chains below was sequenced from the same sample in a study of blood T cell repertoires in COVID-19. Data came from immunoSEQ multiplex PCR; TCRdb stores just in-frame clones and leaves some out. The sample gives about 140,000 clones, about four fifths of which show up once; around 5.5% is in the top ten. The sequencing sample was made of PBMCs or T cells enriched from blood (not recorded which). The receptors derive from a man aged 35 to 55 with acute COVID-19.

CDR3 sequence: CATSRRTQGMAKNIQYF. CDR3 DNA sequence: TGTGCCACCAGCAGACGTACACAGGGTATGGCCAAAAACATTCAGTACTTC. This chain links TRBV15 with TRBJ2-4, with D perhaps matching TRBD1 (6 bases). Germline-derived CDR1 and CDR2 are LNHNV and YYDKDF (reference sequence). CDR3 length: 17 amino acids. Trimming removed 2 bases at V and 1 base at J, with 15 bases between. Combining the CDR3 with reference TRBV15 and TRBJ2-4 gives the whole variable domain DAMVIQNPRYQVTQFGKPVTLSCSQTLNHNVMYWYQQKSSQAPKLLFHYYDKDFNNEADTPDNFQSRRPNTSFCFLDIRSPGLGDTAMYLCATSRRTQGMAKNIQYFGAGTRLSVL.

The CDR3 reads CASSVMGGPDTQYF. As DNA, the CDR3 is TGTGCCAGCAGCGTAATGGGGGGTCCAGATACGCAGTATTTT. The chain combines TRBV9 with TRBJ2-3, with D maybe TRBD2 (6 bases). CDR3 size: 14 residues. The germline V gene has CDR1 SGDLS and CDR2 YYNGEE. V shed 1 base and J shed 4 bases, with 10 bases lying between them.

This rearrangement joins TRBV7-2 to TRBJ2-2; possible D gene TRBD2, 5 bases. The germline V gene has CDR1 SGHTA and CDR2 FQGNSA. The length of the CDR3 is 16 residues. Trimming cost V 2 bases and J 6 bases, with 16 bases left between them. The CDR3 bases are TGTGCCAGCAGCTTAATGGCGGGTAGCGTCTCCGGGGAGCTGTTTTTT. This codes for CASSLMAGSVSGELFF.

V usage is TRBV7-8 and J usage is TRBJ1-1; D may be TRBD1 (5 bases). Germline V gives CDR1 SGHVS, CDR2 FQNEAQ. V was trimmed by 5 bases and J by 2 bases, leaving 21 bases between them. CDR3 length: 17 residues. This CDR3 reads CASSPRRGGPRNTEAFF. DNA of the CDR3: TGTGCCAGCAGCCCTCGGCGGGGGGGACCGCGAAACACTGAAGCTTTCTTT.

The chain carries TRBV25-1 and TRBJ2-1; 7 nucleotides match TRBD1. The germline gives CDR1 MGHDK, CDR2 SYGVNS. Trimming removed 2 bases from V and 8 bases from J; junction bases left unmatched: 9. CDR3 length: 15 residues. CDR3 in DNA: TGTGCCAGCAGTGAAGGGAGACAGGGTACCGATGAGCAGTTCTTC. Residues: CASSEGRQGTDEQFF.

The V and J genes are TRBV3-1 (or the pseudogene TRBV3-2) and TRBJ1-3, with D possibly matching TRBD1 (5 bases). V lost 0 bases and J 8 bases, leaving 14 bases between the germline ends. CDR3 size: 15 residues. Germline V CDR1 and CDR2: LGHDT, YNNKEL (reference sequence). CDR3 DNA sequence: TGTGCCAGCAGCCAAGATAAGCGGGGGAGGGACACCATATATTTT. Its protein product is CASSQDKRGRDTIYF.

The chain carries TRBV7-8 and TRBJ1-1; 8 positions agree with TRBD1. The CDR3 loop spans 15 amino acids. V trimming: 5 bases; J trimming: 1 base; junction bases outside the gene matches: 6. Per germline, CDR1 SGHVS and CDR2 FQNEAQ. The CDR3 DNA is TGTGCCAGCAGCCCCCGGACAGGGTGGAACACTGAAGCTTTCTTT. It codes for CASSPRTGWNTEAFF.

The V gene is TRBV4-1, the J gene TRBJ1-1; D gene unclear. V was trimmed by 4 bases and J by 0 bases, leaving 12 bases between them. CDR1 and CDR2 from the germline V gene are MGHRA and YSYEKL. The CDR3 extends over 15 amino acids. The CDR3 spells CASSRLQLLNTEAFF. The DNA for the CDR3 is TGCGCCAGCAGCCGGCTACAGCTTTTGAACACTGAAGCTTTCTTT.

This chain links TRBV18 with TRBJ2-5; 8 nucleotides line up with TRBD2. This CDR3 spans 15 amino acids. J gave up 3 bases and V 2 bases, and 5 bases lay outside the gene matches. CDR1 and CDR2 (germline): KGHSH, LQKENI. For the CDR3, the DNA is TGTGCCAGCTCACCATATGCGGGGGGCGAAGAGACCCAGTACTTC. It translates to CASSPYAGGEETQYF.

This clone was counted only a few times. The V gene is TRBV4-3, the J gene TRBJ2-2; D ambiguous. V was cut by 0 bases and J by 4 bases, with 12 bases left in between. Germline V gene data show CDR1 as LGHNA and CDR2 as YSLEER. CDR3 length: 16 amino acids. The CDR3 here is CASSQDPTYPTGELFF. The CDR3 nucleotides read TGCGCCAGCAGCCAAGATCCTACCTACCCCACCGGGGAGCTGTTTTTT.

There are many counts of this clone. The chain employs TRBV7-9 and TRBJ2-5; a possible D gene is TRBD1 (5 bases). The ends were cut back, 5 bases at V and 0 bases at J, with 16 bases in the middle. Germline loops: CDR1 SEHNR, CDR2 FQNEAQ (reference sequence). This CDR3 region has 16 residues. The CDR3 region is CASSLQGDLYQETQYF. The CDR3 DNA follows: TGTGCCAGCAGCCTCCAAGGGGATTTGTACCAAGAGACCCAGTACTTC.

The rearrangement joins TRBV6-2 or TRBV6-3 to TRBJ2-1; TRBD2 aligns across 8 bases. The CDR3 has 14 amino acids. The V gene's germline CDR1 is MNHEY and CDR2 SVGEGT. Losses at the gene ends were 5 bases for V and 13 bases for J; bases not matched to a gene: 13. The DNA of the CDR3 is TGTGCCAGCAGTCCCCGGGGGGGTTACTACCCCCAGTTCTTC. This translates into CASSPRGGYYPQFF.

CDR3 sequence reads: CASSLSGQQPQHF. DNA of the CDR3: TGTGCCAGCAGCTTATCAGGGCAACAGCCCCAGCATTTT. This rearrangement joins TRBV7-2 to TRBJ1-5; D perhaps matches TRBD1 (5 bases). The V gene lost 2 bases and the J gene lost 7 bases, with 9 bases spanning the gap. This CDR3 has 13 residues. Germline V gives CDR1 SGHTA, CDR2 FQGNSA.

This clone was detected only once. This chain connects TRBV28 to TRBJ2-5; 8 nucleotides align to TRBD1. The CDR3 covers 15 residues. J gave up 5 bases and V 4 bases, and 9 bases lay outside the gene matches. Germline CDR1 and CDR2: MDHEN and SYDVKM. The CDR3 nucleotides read TGTGCCAGCAGTTCCAGGACAGGGCTGTCGGAGACCCAGTACTTC. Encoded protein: CASSSRTGLSETQYF.